Below, 19 T cell receptor beta chains from the same sample are listed, as sequenced in a study of T cell changes during pregnancy in multiple sclerosis. The method was immunoSEQ multiplex PCR; TCRdb's version includes in-frame clones alone and lacks a portion of them. The table includes approximately 63,000 clones, around 91% detected once. Material: peripheral blood, obtained in the third trimester of pregnancy. Source of these receptors: a female donor in good health, enrolled as a control in a pregnancy study.

This chain links TRBV9 with TRBJ2-3, with TRBD2 identical over 14 bases. CDR1 is SGDLS, CDR2 YYNGEE, per germline. CDR3 length: 16 amino acids. V gave up 2 bases and J gave up 6 bases; unmatched junction bases: 5. The DNA of the CDR3 is TGTGCCAGCAGCGTGACTAGCGGGGGGGCCTGGGATACGCAGTATTTT. Translated, it gives CASSVTSGGAWDTQYF.

This rearrangement joins TRBV5-1 to TRBJ2-3; 8 bases match TRBD2. With V trimmed by 5 bases and J by 5 bases, 13 bases remained unmatched. The CDR3 spans 16 residues. From germline, CDR1 is SGHRS and CDR2 YFSETQ. In DNA form, the CDR3 reads TGCGCCAGCAGTGAAAACAGCGGGGGCCGGGAAGATACGCAGTATTTT. It yields the protein CASSENSGGREDTQYF.

The V and J genes are TRBV6-1 and TRBJ1-6; 9 positions match TRBD1. CDR3 length: 12 residues. V lost 8 bases and J lost 8; bases outside the gene matches: 1. Germline V CDR1 and CDR2: MNHNS, SASEGT. The CDR3 protein is CASGTGYSPLHF. In DNA, the CDR3 is TGTGCCAGCGGGACAGGGTATTCACCCCTCCACTTT.

The chain combines TRBV4-1 with TRBJ1-1, with a weak D call TRBD1 (6 bases). Germline values: CDR1 MGHRA, CDR2 YSYEKL. The CDR3 spans 13 residues. The germline V and J ends were trimmed by 4 bases and 11 bases, with 17 bases remaining between them. The CDR3 here is CASSPLAGATAFF. The CDR3 DNA reads as TGCGCCAGCAGCCCCTTGGCGGGGGCAACGGCTTTCTTT.

The rearrangement uses TRBV5-4 and TRBJ2-7; 7 positions match TRBD2. Looked up from germline, CDR1 is SGHNT and CDR2 is YYREEE (reference sequence). This CDR3 has 13 residues. J was trimmed by 6 bases and V by 7 bases; bases with no gene match: 10. Written as DNA, the CDR3 is TGTGCCAGCTTAGCGGGTCCCTACCGCGAGCAGTACTTC. It encodes CASLAGPYREQYF.

The chain links TRBV30 to TRBJ1-6; D uncertain. Deletions cut 0 bases from V and 9 bases from J, with 3 bases between. Germline lookup yields CDR1 GTSNPN and CDR2 SVGIG (reference sequence). CDR3 length: 11 amino acids. As DNA, the CDR3 is TGTGCCTGGAGTGTCGGTTCACCCCTCCACTTT. Protein: CAWSVGSPLHF.

The chain joins TRBV4-1 to TRBJ1-1; D perhaps matches TRBD1 (5 bases). Germline loops: CDR1 MGHRA, CDR2 YSYEKL. This CDR3 contains 16 residues. V lost 6 bases and J 3 bases, leaving 20 bases between the germline ends. The CDR3 DNA reads as TGCGCCAGCAGACAAAGGGCCGGCGGGGGGGACACTGAAGCTTTCTTT. Translation: CASRQRAGGGDTEAFF.

V and J are TRBV11-2 and TRBJ2-1; D gene uncertain. CDR1 and CDR2 (germline): SGHAT, FQNNGV. The CDR3 contains 13 residues. The ends were cut back, 1 base at V and 8 bases at J, with 9 bases in the middle. The chain's CDR3 is CASSLVPLHEQFF. The CDR3 region has the DNA TGTGCCAGCAGCTTAGTTCCCCTCCATGAGCAGTTCTTC. The variable domain in full, with the rest retrieved from reference TRBV11-2 and TRBJ2-1, is EAGVAQSPRYKIIEKRQSVAFWCNPISGHATLYWYQQILGQGPKLLIQFQNNGVVDDSQLPKDRFSAERLKGVDSTLKIQPAKLEDSAVYLCASSLVPLHEQFFGPGTRLTVL.

The chain recombines TRBV19 with TRBJ2-7; D possibly corresponds to TRBD2 (5 bases). Trimming cost V 8 bases and J 2 bases, with 16 bases left between them. The length of the CDR3 is 14 residues. CDR1 LNHDA and CDR2 SQIVND come from the germline V gene (reference sequence). CDR3 sequence reads: CASRGGRVPYEQYF. Here the CDR3 DNA reads TGTGCCAGTCGCGGCGGGCGGGTCCCCTACGAGCAGTACTTC.

This chain joins TRBV25-1 and TRBJ2-1, with TRBD1 matching 10 bases. Germline assignment: CDR1 MGHDK and CDR2 SYGVNS. V was pared by 6 bases and J by 5 bases, with 7 bases of the junction left unmatched. The CDR3 is made up of 15 amino acids. The CDR3 region is CASRPGTGENNEQFF. Written as DNA, the CDR3 is TGTGCCAGCAGGCCGGGGACAGGGGAAAACAATGAGCAGTTCTTC.

There are a few counts of this clone. The chain is built from TRBV6-1 and TRBJ1-1; 9 bases are a match to TRBD1. V lost 3 bases, J lost 5 bases, and 7 bases stayed unmatched. The V gene's germline CDR1 is MNHNS and CDR2 SASEGT. The CDR3 runs to 15 residues. The CDR3 loop reads CASSDAGTGPTEAFF. The CDR3 DNA reads as TGTGCCAGCAGTGATGCCGGGACAGGGCCAACTGAAGCTTTCTTT.

The rearrangement links TRBV9 to TRBJ2-1; TRBD1 aligns across 7 bases. The CDR3 contains 15 residues. V dropped 0 bases and J dropped 10; count of bases not matched to a gene: 10. Germline values: CDR1 SGDLS, CDR2 YYNGEE. The CDR3: CASSVAVTGLEEQFF. Here the CDR3 DNA reads TGTGCCAGCAGCGTAGCTGTGACAGGGCTCGAGGAGCAGTTCTTC.

This clone was detected ten times or more. The chain combines TRBV5-4 with TRBJ2-1; TRBD2 is a possible D gene (5 bases). With 2 bases removed from V and 8 bases from J, the gap between germline ends came to 8 bases. The CDR3 totals 12 residues. In germline, CDR1 is SGHNT, CDR2 YYREEE (reference sequence). The CDR3: CASSLPADEQFF. CDR3 nucleotides: TGTGCCAGCAGCTTACCAGCGGATGAGCAGTTCTTC.

This clone has ten or more counts. The rearrangement links TRBV6-5 to TRBJ2-1, with 7 bases matching TRBD1. With 6 bases clipped from V and 8 bases from J, the junction kept 13 bases outside the gene matches. From germline, CDR1 is MNHEY and CDR2 SVGAGI. The CDR3 spans 15 residues. In nucleotides, the CDR3 is TGTGCCAGCAGGCCGCAGGGGGTCGGTCGGGATGAGCAGTTCTTC. This codes for CASRPQGVGRDEQFF.

The gene calls are TRBV19 and TRBJ2-3; possibly TRBD2 for D (6 bases). The CDR3 consists of 15 residues. CDR1 is LNHDA, CDR2 SQIVND, per germline (reference sequence). V was pared by 9 bases and J by 2 bases, with 18 bases between. The CDR3 spells CASTPLATATDTQYF. As DNA, the CDR3 is TGTGCCAGCACCCCCCTAGCGACTGCCACAGATACGCAGTATTTT. Full variable domain (outside the CDR3, taken from reference TRBV19 and TRBJ2-3): DGGITQSPKYLFRKEGQNVTLSCEQNLNHDAMYWYRQDPGQGLRLIYYSQIVNDFQKGDIAEGYSVSREKKESFPLTVTSAQKNPTAFYLCASTPLATATDTQYFGPGTRLTVL.

The chain employs TRBV6-1 and TRBJ2-5; the D is unclear. Trimming left V 1 base short and J 2 bases short, with 11 bases between. The CDR3 spans 15 residues. Looked up from germline, CDR1 is MNHNS and CDR2 is SASEGT. As DNA, the CDR3 is TGTGCCAGCAGTGAAGAAGATGGCGGACAAGAGACCCAGTACTTC. Its protein is CASSEEDGGQETQYF.

The chain combines TRBV10-3 with TRBJ1-1; TRBD1 might be the D (5 bases). This CDR3 spans 13 amino acids. In germline, CDR1 is ENHRY, CDR2 SYGVKD. The V gene lost 4 bases and the J gene lost 1 base, with 7 bases spanning the gap. Here the CDR3 reads CAISGGENTEAFF. CDR3 in DNA: TGTGCCATCAGTGGGGGGGAGAACACTGAAGCTTTCTTT.

The V gene is TRBV27, the J gene TRBJ1-1; tentative D call: TRBD1 (5 bases). This CDR3 is built from 14 residues. The V and J ends lost 2 bases and 7 bases respectively, with 14 bases between them. Germline assignment: CDR1 MNHEY and CDR2 SMNVEV (reference sequence). CDR3 DNA: TGTGCCAGCAGTTTAGGGGGGTATTTCGGTGAAGCTTTCTTT. Protein sequence: CASSLGGYFGEAFF.

This chain uses TRBV12-5 with TRBJ1-6; the D gene is possibly TRBD1 (5 bases). The length of the CDR3 is 16 residues. The V end lost 6 bases, the J end lost 3 bases, and 15 bases lay between the germline ends. CDR1 is LGHNT, CDR2 FRNRAP, per germline. The CDR3 spells CASGIAGGVYNSPLHF. Written as DNA, the CDR3 is TGTGCTAGTGGAATCGCCGGAGGGGTCTATAATTCACCCCTCCACTTT.